These 13 T cell receptor beta chains originate from one sample sequenced in a study of shared clonotypes between healthy human individuals. The table came from immunoSEQ multiplex PCR; TCRdb's copy has only in-frame clones and leaves some out. The data hold millions of clones, with about 93% observed a single time. CD45RO-negative, CCR7-selected cells formed the naive CD8 fraction, which excluded terminally differentiated effector memory CD45RA+ cells. Sequencing was performed on naive CD8+ T cells from PBMCs. These receptor sequences come from a man aged 18 to 30 in good health. Some clones in this sample may be carry-over from other donors' samples.

This clone was detected only once. This sequence joins TRBV6-6 and TRBJ2-1; 10 nucleotides align to TRBD2. CDR1 and CDR2 (germline): MNHNY, SVGAGI (reference sequence). Trimming removed 6 bases from V and 6 bases from J; junction bases left unmatched: 8. This CDR3 is built from 15 residues. This CDR3 is CASRTSGRGANEQFF. The CDR3 coding sequence is TGTGCCAGCAGAACGAGCGGGAGGGGTGCCAATGAGCAGTTCTTC.

About this clone itself: Additional DNA sequences in this sample encode the identical CDR3. The chain recombines TRBV7-9 with TRBJ1-1; D is unclear. CDR1 is SEHNR, CDR2 FQNEAQ, per germline (reference sequence). V dropped 5 bases and J dropped 0 bases, with 7 bases sitting between them. This CDR3 region has 13 residues. This CDR3 is CASSRPLNTEAFF. CDR3 sequence (DNA): TGTGCCAGCAGCCGACCCCTGAACACTGAAGCTTTCTTT.

This chain links TRBV19 with TRBJ2-3, with 16 bases fitting TRBD2. Trimming cost V 3 bases and J 2 bases; bases outside gene matches: 11. This CDR3 region has 20 residues. Germline CDR1 reads LNHDA; CDR2 reads SQIVND (reference sequence). CDR3 nucleotide sequence: TGTGCCAGTAGTATCCTCCCCGGGACTAGCGGGAGGGGAAACACAGATACGCAGTATTTT. This translates into CASSILPGTSGRGNTDTQYF. The full variable domain, with the rest looked up from reference TRBV19 and TRBJ2-3, is DGGITQSPKYLFRKEGQNVTLSCEQNLNHDAMYWYRQDPGQGLRLIYYSQIVNDFQKGDIAEGYSVSREKKESFPLTVTSAQKNPTAFYLCASSILPGTSGRGNTDTQYFGPGTRLTVL.

The J gene is TRBJ2-7, the V gene TRBV6-5; 9 nucleotides agree with TRBD1. The CDR3 runs 14 residues. The V and J ends lost 5 bases and 4 bases, in that order; junction bases with no gene match: 6. Germline V lookup: CDR1 MNHEY, CDR2 SVGAGI. CDR3 sequence reads: CASSEGQGFYEQYF. The CDR3 DNA reads TGTGCCAGCAGTGAGGGACAGGGCTTTTACGAGCAGTACTTC.

The V and J genes are TRBV5-4 and TRBJ1-4, with 10 bases matching TRBD1. J lost 7 bases, V lost 0 bases, and 6 bases had no gene match. CDR1 is SGHNT, CDR2 YYREEE, per germline (reference sequence). This CDR3 has 16 residues. The CDR3 region is CASSLDIGTGVEKLFF. DNA of the CDR3: TGTGCCAGCAGCTTGGATATCGGGACAGGGGTTGAAAAACTGTTTTTT.

This chain connects TRBV18 to TRBJ2-2; 14 nucleotides align to TRBD2. Losses at the gene ends were 3 bases for V and 8 bases for J; bases not matched to a gene: 20. The CDR3 has 21 residues. Germline CDR1 and CDR2: KGHSH and LQKENI. The CDR3 region has the DNA TGTGCCAGCTCACCCATAGGTCCGGGACTAGCGGGAGTGTCCGTCGTTGGGGAGCTGTTTTTT. Translating it yields CASSPIGPGLAGVSVVGELFF.

The DNA for the CDR3 is TGTGCCAGCAGTGTTGGGCCCGAACGCCCCACTGAAGCTTTCTTT. The encoded protein is CASSVGPERPTEAFF. This sequence joins TRBV6-1 and TRBJ1-1; D unclear. The V gene lost 4 bases and the J gene lost 4 bases, with 16 bases spanning the gap. CDR3 length equals 15 residues. Germline CDR1 and CDR2: MNHNS and SASEGT.

This chain connects TRBV19 to TRBJ1-5, with D possibly TRBD1 on 6 matching bases. The CDR3 totals 14 residues. The V gene lost 3 bases and the J gene lost 3 bases, with 9 bases spanning the gap. In germline, CDR1 is LNHDA, CDR2 SQIVND (reference sequence). In DNA, the CDR3 is TGTGCCAGTAGTATGCGGGGGCCCAATCAGCCCCAGCATTTT. It codes for CASSMRGPNQPQHF.

The chain couples TRBV7-9 to TRBJ1-3; TRBD1 matches 9 bases. Germline CDR1 is SEHNR and CDR2 is FQNEAQ (reference sequence). With 5 bases clipped from V and 4 bases from J, the junction kept 9 bases outside the gene matches. The CDR3 totals 16 residues. CDR3 sequence: CASSLPGQGLGNTIYF. As DNA, the CDR3 is TGTGCCAGCAGCCTTCCGGGACAGGGACTCGGAAACACCATATATTTT. Based on the CDR3 plus reference TRBV7-9 and TRBJ1-3, the full variable domain is DTGVSQNPRHKITKRGQNVTFRCDPISEHNRLYWYRQTLGQGPEFLTYFQNEAQLEKSRLLSDRFSAERPKGSFSTLEIQRTEQGDSAMYLCASSLPGQGLGNTIYFGEGSWLTVV.

This chain uses TRBV9 with TRBJ2-5; no reliable D call. CDR3 length: 14 amino acids. V gave up 0 bases and J gave up 1 base, with 7 bases separating them. CDR1 and CDR2 (germline): SGDLS, YYNGEE. CDR3 nucleotides: TGTGCCAGCAGCGTAGGGGCAGTCCAAGAGACCCAGTACTTC. Translation: CASSVGAVQETQYF.

The chain combines TRBV18 with TRBJ1-4; D not resolved. V lost 3 bases and J lost 6, with 14 bases in between. The CDR3 is 15 residues long. Germline CDR1 is KGHSH and CDR2 is LQKENI. The CDR3 DNA reads TGTGCCAGCTCACCGCGCCGCCGCGGAGATGAAAAACTGTTTTTT. As protein: CASSPRRRGDEKLFF.

DNA of the CDR3: TGTGCCAGCAGTTCCCATCTAGGACAGTACGAGCAGTACTTC. Residues: CASSSHLGQYEQYF. The chain links TRBV27 to TRBJ2-7; a weak D match, TRBD1 (6 bases). Trimming pared 4 bases from V and 4 bases from J, leaving 14 bases between. CDR3 length: 14 amino acids. Germline CDR1 MNHEY, CDR2 SMNVEV (reference sequence).

Here the CDR3 reads CASSFRGEGSKNIQYF. CDR3 DNA sequence: TGTGCCAGCAGCTTTCGGGGTGAGGGGTCCAAAAACATTCAGTACTTC. This chain links TRBV13 with TRBJ2-4, with D tentatively TRBD1 or TRBD2 (5 bases each). Germline assignment: CDR1 PRHDT and CDR2 FYEKMQ (reference sequence). V lost 3 bases and J lost 2, with 14 bases in between. This CDR3 is 16 amino acids long.